Shown below are 7 T cell receptor beta chains from a single sample sequenced in a study of T cells in Graves' hyperthyroidism and ophthalmopathy. The TCR beta CDR3 regions underwent amplification using RNA transcripts as the source. An initial round of RT-PCR targeting the TCR CDR3 relied on the HTBI primer set. Each CDR3 protein is one row after TCRdb ran MiXCR on the multiplex PCR reads. This table has 600,000 to 700,000 distinct CDR3 sequences, about 45% appearing once. Specimen: peripheral blood or thyroid tissue (not recorded which). These receptors were taken from an adult man with Graves' disease, either hyperthyroidism or ophthalmopathy (not recorded which).

This clonotype has only a few counts. This chain connects TRBV9 to TRBJ2-6, with a tentative D call TRBD1 (6 bases). Germline loops: CDR1 SGDLS, CDR2 YYNGEE. The CDR3 has 17 residues. V gave up 4 bases and J gave up 0 bases, with 14 bases separating them. CDR3 sequence: CASSLRTANSGANVLTF. Written as DNA, the CDR3 is TGTGCCAGCAGCCTCCGGACAGCAAACTCTGGGGCCAACGTCCTGACTTTC.

This clonotype showed up many times. V gene TRBV12-3 or TRBV12-4 combines with J gene TRBJ2-6; D remains ambiguous. CDR3 length equals 12 residues. Trimming shortened V by 8 bases and J by 2 bases, and 4 bases separated the two germline ends. The CDR3 spells CASHPGANVLTF. In DNA form, the CDR3 reads TGTGCCAGCCACCCTGGGGCCAACGTCCTGACTTTC.

The V and J genes are TRBV9 and TRBJ2-2; 10 bases match TRBD1. Trimming at V came to 0 bases and at J to 8 bases, leaving 10 bases not matched to a gene. Germline assignment: CDR1 SGDLS and CDR2 YYNGEE. This CDR3 has 17 amino acids. CDR3 protein: CASSVAPGTGAGGELFF. Written as DNA, the CDR3 is TGTGCCAGCAGCGTAGCCCCGGGGACAGGGGCGGGAGGGGAGCTGTTTTTT.

The chain joins TRBV6-5 to TRBJ1-5; D is possibly TRBD1 (5 bases). Germline V gives CDR1 MNHEY, CDR2 SVGAGI. The length of the CDR3 is 14 residues. Between the trimmed V and J ends, which lost 6 bases and 0 bases, there was a span of 9 bases. The CDR3 DNA sequence: TGTGCCAGCAGCGCAGGGTATAGCAATCAGCCCCAGCATTTT. Translating it yields CASSAGYSNQPQHF.

This chain joins TRBV7-2 and TRBJ1-1, with 7 bases fitting TRBD1. The germline V gene has CDR1 SGHTA and CDR2 FQGNSA. The ends lost 5 bases at V and 2 bases at J; junction bases unmatched: 11. The length of the CDR3 is 16 residues. This chain's CDR3 is CASSLLGGGGNTEAFF. CDR3 DNA: TGTGCCAGCAGCCTCCTAGGGGGCGGCGGAAACACTGAAGCTTTCTTT.

The rearrangement uses TRBV29-1 and TRBJ1-1; possibly TRBD1 for D (5 bases). CDR3 length equals 13 residues. CDR1 is SQVTM, CDR2 ANQGSEA, per germline. Trimming took 3 bases from V and 1 from J, leaving 9 bases between them. In nucleotides, the CDR3 is TGCAGCGTTGACAGGACAACGAACACTGAAGCTTTCTTT. Amino acid sequence: CSVDRTTNTEAFF.

About this clonotype itself: The limits of the CDR3 on the DNA are not certain, so only TCRdb's listed CDR3 is given. CDR3: CSVGLGAGSCFF. The chain joins TRBV29-1 to TRBJ2-2; TRBD2 is the table's D call, not checked against the DNA. The CDR3 spans 12 amino acids, including both terminal residues. Germline V gene sequence: CDR1 SQVTM, CDR2 ANQGSEA.